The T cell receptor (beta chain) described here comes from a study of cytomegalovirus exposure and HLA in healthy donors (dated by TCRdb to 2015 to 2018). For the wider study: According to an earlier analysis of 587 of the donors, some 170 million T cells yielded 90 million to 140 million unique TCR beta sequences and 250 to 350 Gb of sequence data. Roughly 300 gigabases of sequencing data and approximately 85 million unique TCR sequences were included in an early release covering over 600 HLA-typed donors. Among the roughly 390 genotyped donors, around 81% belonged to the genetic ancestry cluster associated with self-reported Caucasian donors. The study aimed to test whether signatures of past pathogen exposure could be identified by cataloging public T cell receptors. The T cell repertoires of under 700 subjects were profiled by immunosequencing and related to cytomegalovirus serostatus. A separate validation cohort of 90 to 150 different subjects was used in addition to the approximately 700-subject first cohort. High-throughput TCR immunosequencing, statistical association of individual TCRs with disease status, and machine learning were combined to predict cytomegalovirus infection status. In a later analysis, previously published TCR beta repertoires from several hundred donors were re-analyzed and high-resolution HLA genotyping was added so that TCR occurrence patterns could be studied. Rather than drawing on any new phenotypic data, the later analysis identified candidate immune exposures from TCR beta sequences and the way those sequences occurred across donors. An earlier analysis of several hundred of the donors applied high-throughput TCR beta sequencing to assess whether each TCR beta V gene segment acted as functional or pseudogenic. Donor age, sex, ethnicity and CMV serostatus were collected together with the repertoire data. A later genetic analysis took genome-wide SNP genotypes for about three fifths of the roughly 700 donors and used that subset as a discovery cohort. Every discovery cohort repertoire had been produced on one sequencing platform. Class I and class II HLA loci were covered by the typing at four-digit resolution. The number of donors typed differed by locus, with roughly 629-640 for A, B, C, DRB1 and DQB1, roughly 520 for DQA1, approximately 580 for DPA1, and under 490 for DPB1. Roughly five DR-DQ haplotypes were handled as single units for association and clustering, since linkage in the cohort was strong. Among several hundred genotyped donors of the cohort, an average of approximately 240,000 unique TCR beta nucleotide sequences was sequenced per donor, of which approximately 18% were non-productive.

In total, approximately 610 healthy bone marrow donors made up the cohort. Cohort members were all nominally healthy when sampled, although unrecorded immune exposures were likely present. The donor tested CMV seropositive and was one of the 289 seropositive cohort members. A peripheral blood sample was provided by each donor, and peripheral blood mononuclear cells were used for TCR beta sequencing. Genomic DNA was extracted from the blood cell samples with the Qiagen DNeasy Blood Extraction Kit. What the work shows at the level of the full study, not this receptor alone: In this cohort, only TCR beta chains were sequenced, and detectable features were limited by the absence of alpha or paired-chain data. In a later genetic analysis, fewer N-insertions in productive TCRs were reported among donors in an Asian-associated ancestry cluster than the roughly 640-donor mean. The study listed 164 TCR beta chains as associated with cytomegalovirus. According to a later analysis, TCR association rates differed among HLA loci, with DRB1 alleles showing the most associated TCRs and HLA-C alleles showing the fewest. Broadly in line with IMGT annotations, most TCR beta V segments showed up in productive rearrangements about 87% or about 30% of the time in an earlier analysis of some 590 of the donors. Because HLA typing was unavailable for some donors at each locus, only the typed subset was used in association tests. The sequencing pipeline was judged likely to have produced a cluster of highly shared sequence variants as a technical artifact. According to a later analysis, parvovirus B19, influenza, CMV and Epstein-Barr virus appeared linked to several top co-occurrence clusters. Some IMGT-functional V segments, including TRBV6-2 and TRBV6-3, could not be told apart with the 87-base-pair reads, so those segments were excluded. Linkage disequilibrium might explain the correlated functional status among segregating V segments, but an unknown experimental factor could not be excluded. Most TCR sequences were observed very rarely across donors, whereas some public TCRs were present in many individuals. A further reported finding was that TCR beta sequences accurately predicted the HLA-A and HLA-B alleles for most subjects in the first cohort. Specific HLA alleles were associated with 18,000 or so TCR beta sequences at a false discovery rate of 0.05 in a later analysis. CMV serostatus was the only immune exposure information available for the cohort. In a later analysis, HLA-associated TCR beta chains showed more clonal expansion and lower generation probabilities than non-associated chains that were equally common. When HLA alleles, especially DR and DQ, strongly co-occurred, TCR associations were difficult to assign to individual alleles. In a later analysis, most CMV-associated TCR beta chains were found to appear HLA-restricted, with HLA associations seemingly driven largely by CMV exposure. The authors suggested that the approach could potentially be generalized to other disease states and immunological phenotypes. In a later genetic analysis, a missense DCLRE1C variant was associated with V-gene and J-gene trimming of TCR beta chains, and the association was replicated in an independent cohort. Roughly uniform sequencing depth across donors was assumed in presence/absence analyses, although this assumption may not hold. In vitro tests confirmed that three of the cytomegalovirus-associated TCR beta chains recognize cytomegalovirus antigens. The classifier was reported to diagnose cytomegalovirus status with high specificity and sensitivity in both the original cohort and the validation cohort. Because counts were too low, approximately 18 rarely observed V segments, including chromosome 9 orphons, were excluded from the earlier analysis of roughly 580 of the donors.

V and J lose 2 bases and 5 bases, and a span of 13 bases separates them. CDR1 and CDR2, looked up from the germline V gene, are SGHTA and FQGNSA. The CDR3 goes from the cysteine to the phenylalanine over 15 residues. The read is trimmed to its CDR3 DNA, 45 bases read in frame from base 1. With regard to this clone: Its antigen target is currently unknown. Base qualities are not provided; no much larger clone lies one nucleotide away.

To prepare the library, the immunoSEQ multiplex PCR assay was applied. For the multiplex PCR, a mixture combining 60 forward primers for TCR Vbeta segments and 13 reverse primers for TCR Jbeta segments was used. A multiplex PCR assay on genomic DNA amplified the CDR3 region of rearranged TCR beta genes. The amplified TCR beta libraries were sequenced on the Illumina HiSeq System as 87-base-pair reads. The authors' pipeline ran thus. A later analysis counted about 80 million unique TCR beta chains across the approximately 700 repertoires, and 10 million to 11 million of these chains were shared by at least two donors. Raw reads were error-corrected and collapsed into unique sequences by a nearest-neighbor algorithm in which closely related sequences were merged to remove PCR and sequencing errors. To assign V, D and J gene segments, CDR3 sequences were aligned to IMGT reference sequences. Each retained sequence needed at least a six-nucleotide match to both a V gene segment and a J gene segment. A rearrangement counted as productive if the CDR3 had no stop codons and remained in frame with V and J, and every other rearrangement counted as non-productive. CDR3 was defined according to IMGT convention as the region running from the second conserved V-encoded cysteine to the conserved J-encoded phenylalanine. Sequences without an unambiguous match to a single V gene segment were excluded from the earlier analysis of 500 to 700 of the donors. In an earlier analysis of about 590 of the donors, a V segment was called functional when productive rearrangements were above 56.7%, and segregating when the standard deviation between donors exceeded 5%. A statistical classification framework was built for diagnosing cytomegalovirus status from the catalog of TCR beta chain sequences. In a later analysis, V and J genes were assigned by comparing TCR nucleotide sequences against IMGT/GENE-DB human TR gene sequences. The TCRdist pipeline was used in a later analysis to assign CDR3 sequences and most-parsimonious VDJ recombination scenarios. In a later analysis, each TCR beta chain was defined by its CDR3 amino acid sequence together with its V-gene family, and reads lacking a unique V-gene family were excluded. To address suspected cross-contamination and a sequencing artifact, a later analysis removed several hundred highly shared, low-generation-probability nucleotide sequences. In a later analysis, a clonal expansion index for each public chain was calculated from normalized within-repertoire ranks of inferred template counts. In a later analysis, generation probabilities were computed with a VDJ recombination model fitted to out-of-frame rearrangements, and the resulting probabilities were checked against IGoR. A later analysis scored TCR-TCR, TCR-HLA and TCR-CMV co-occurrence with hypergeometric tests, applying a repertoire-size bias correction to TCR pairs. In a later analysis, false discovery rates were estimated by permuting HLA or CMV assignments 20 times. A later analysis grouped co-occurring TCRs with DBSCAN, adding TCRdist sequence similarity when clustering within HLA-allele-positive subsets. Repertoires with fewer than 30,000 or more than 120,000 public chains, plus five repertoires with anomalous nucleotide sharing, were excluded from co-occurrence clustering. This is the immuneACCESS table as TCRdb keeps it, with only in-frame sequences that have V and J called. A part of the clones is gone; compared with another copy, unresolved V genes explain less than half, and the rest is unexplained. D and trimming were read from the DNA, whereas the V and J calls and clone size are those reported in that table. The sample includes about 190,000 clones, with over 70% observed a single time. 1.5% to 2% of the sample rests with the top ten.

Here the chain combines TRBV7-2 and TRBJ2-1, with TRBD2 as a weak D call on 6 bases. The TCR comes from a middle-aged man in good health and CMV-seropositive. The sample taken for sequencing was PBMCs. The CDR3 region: CASSLSGLPNNEQFF. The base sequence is TGTGCCAGCAGCTTATCGGGACTGCCTAACAATGAGCAGTTCTTC.